This entry lists 25 T cell receptor beta chains sequenced from one sample in a study of blood T cell repertoires in COVID-19. Using immunoSEQ multiplex PCR, the repertoire was profiled, and TCRdb retains in-frame clones only, with some absent. In the table there are about 130,000 clones, approximately 88% of which are singletons. The sequenced material came from peripheral blood. All receptors derive from a man in his fifties with acute or convalescent COVID-19.

The chain combines TRBV5-4 with TRBJ2-7; the match to TRBD2 covers 9 bases. V shed 4 bases, J shed 2 bases, and the junction held 7 bases outside the gene matches. This CDR3 contains 15 residues. Germline CDR1 is SGHNT and CDR2 is YYREEE (reference sequence). The CDR3 region is CASSPGRGGTYEQYF. In DNA, the CDR3 is TGTGCCAGCAGCCCGGGGCGGGGGGGGACCTACGAGCAGTACTTC.

The V and J genes are TRBV2 and TRBJ1-5; TRBD1 might be the D (5 bases). Germline assignment: CDR1 SNHLY and CDR2 FYNNEI. V was trimmed by 0 bases and J by 0 bases, leaving 12 bases between them. The CDR3 covers 17 residues. CDR3 in DNA: TGTGCCAGCAGTGAAGCGCTGACAGTTATTAGCAATCAGCCCCAGCATTTT. Translated, it gives CASSEALTVISNQPQHF.

This clone was observed a handful of times. The gene calls are TRBV6-5 and TRBJ1-1; unclear D gene. The length of the CDR3 is 15 residues. Germline V gene lookup returns CDR1 MNHEY and CDR2 SVGAGI. With 7 bases removed from V and 3 bases from J, the gap between germline ends came to 18 bases. The CDR3, as DNA: TGTGCCAGCATGGGTGAGAACTATTCGGACACTGAAGCTTTCTTT. Its protein product is CASMGENYSDTEAFF.

The chain employs TRBV28 and TRBJ2-3; D may be TRBD2 (8 bases). The V and J ends lost 6 bases and 4 bases respectively, with 14 bases between them. This CDR3 is 14 amino acids long. Germline V gene sequence: CDR1 MDHEN, CDR2 SYDVKM. In nucleotides, the CDR3 is TGTGCCAGCAGACCGGGAGGGGGCGCAGATACGCAGTATTTT. It codes for CASRPGGGADTQYF.

CDR3 in amino acids: CASSSSLGGVGEKLFF. The CDR3 bases are TGTGCCAGCAGCTCCTCCCTGGGGGGGGTGGGTGAAAAACTGTTTTTT. V is TRBV7-6 and J is TRBJ1-4, with D perhaps TRBD1 (5 bases). The ends were cut back, 4 bases at V and 7 bases at J, with 19 bases in the middle. The CDR3 sequence is 16 residues long. Germline V CDR1 and CDR2: SGHVS, FNYEAQ.

This chain connects TRBV5-1 to TRBJ1-4; D perhaps matches TRBD1 (5 bases). CDR1 and CDR2 from the germline V gene are SGHRS and YFSETQ. The CDR3 is 15 residues long. With 4 bases removed from V and 1 base from J, the gap between germline ends came to 11 bases. This chain's CDR3 is CASSGAGGTNEKLFF. In DNA, the CDR3 is TGCGCCAGCAGCGGTGCGGGGGGAACTAATGAAAAACTGTTTTTT.

The CDR3 DNA reads TGCGCCAGCAGCTTGGCGGGACAGACCGCTCAAGAGACCCAGTACTTC. This codes for CASSLAGQTAQETQYF. The J gene is TRBJ2-5, the V gene TRBV5-1; 7 bases are a match to TRBD1. This CDR3 is built from 16 residues. Germline V gives CDR1 SGHRS, CDR2 YFSETQ. Trimming cost V 0 bases and J 2 bases; bases outside gene matches: 7.

The chain is built from TRBV6-5 and TRBJ1-2; D ambiguous. CDR3 length equals 14 residues. Germline CDR1 and CDR2: MNHEY and SVGAGI. V lost 5 bases and J lost 4, with 14 bases in between. CDR3 nucleotides: TGTGCCAGCAGTCCTTCCAAGTTCAGCTATGGCTACACCTTC. This encodes CASSPSKFSYGYTF.

The rearrangement joins TRBV28 to TRBJ2-2; no clear D. This CDR3 contains 14 residues. Per germline, CDR1 MDHEN and CDR2 SYDVKM. V gave up 11 bases and J gave up 2 bases, with 15 bases separating them. In nucleotides, the CDR3 is TGTGCCGCCCAAGCCGGCGGTAACACCGGGGAGCTGTTTTTT. Protein: CAAQAGGNTGELFF.

This sequence joins TRBV20-1 and TRBJ2-1; no reliable D call. The length of the CDR3 is 13 residues. Trimming stripped 3 bases from V and 4 bases from J, with 10 bases between. The V gene's germline CDR1 is DFQATT and CDR2 SNEGSKA (reference sequence). The CDR3 nucleotides read TGCAGTGCTAGTCGCAGCGCTTACAATGAGCAGTTCTTC. This sequence encodes CSASRSAYNEQFF.

CDR3 in DNA: TGTGCCAGTAGTCCCTCTAGGACAGTCTCTGGAAACACCATATATTTT. The encoded protein is CASSPSRTVSGNTIYF. This rearrangement joins TRBV19 to TRBJ1-3; tentatively, D is TRBD1 (6 bases). The CDR3 spans 16 residues. The ends were cut back, 5 bases at V and 0 bases at J, with 14 bases in the middle. Germline values: CDR1 LNHDA, CDR2 SQIVND (reference sequence). Combining the CDR3 with reference TRBV19 and TRBJ1-3 gives the whole variable domain DGGITQSPKYLFRKEGQNVTLSCEQNLNHDAMYWYRQDPGQGLRLIYYSQIVNDFQKGDIAEGYSVSREKKESFPLTVTSAQKNPTAFYLCASSPSRTVSGNTIYFGEGSWLTVV.

The chain has TRBV5-3 and TRBJ2-2, with 7 bases aligning to TRBD2. TRBV5-3 is known as an ORF, though its function is uncertain. CDR3 size: 16 residues. V was clipped by 2 bases and J by 4 bases; unmatched bases: 8. The CDR3 reads CARSFGLVCSTGELFF. Written as DNA, the CDR3 is TGTGCCAGAAGCTTTGGACTAGTGTGTAGCACCGGGGAGCTGTTTTTT.

This clone was detected once. This chain links TRBV18 with TRBJ2-2, with TRBD1 matching 7 bases. V lost 6 bases, J lost 5 bases, and 6 bases stayed unmatched. The CDR3 length is 14 residues. The germline gives CDR1 KGHSH, CDR2 LQKENI. Here the CDR3 DNA reads TGTGCCAGCTCTCAAGGGGGCGCGACCGGGGAGCTGTTTTTT. It is translated as CASSQGGATGELFF. The full variable domain, in which reference TRBV18 and TRBJ2-2 provide the parts outside the CDR3, is NAGVMQNPRHLVRRRGQEARLRCSPMKGHSHVYWYRQLPEEGLKFMVYLQKENIIDESGMPKERFSAEFPKEGPSILRIQQVVRGDSAAYFCASSQGGATGELFFGEGSRLTVL.

The genes are TRBV10-1 and TRBJ1-1, with TRBD1 as a possible D gene (5 bases). CDR1 and CDR2 from the germline V gene are WNHNN and SYGVQD (reference sequence). The CDR3 runs 12 residues. Trimming took off 2 bases at V and 6 bases at J, with 7 bases between the two ends. For the CDR3, the DNA is TGCGCCAGCAGTGAGACAGGCCCTGAAGCTTTCTTT. This gives the protein CASSETGPEAFF.

The table lists this clone with a few counts. The chain has TRBV6-1 and TRBJ2-3; possible D gene TRBD2, 5 bases. Per the germline V gene, CDR1 is MNHNS and CDR2 is SASEGT. The CDR3 extends over 14 amino acids. The V gene lost 1 base and the J gene lost 6 bases, with 11 bases spanning the gap. CDR3 bases: TGTGCCAGCAGTGAAGGGTCGGGATGGGATACGCAGTATTTT. Its translation is CASSEGSGWDTQYF.

The V call is TRBV5-4, the J call TRBJ2-2; unclear D gene. V lost 1 base, J lost 4 bases, and 11 bases lay in between. Germline V gene lookup returns CDR1 SGHNT and CDR2 YYREEE (reference sequence). The CDR3 is 15 residues long. In DNA, the CDR3 is TGTGCCAGCAGCTTGCCCCTCAGTTCCACCGGGGAGCTGTTTTTT. It codes for CASSLPLSSTGELFF.

V is TRBV5-1 and J is TRBJ2-4; D may be TRBD1 (7 bases). This CDR3 contains 14 residues. V was pared by 3 bases and J by 7 bases, with 14 bases between. CDR1 is SGHRS, CDR2 YFSETQ, per germline. As DNA, the CDR3 is TGCGCCAGCAGCTCCAGGGGGGTTGGGAACATTCAGTACTTC. It encodes CASSSRGVGNIQYF.

This clone appeared once. The V call is TRBV6-5, the J call TRBJ1-6; TRBD1 matches at 8 bases. CDR1 is MNHEY, CDR2 SVGAGI, per germline. The V segment lost 4 bases and the J segment 5 bases; nucleotides outside the gene matches: 7. The CDR3 loop spans 16 amino acids. The CDR3 reads CASSSRTGLNNSPLHF. The CDR3 region has the DNA TGTGCCAGCAGTTCCCGGACAGGGCTTAATAATTCACCCCTCCACTTT.

The rearrangement links TRBV5-1 to TRBJ2-7; D is possibly TRBD1 (5 bases). CDR1 and CDR2 (germline): SGHRS, YFSETQ. This CDR3 spans 13 amino acids. Trimming took off 0 bases at V and 3 bases at J, with 7 bases between the two ends. The CDR3 loop is CASSLGQFYEQYF. The CDR3, as DNA: TGCGCCAGCAGCTTGGGACAGTTCTACGAGCAGTACTTC.

The V gene is TRBV5-1, the J gene TRBJ2-3, with D tentatively TRBD1 (5 bases). Per the germline V gene, CDR1 is SGHRS and CDR2 is YFSETQ. The CDR3 is 14 residues long. The ends were cut back, 0 bases at V and 5 bases at J, with 10 bases in the middle. CDR3 residues: CASSLGGAEDTQYF. In nucleotides, the CDR3 is TGCGCCAGCAGCTTGGGGGGCGCGGAAGATACGCAGTATTTT.

The chain combines TRBV6-5 with TRBJ1-4; D not resolved. Germline values: CDR1 MNHEY, CDR2 SVGAGI. Trimming removed 7 bases from V and 1 base from J, with 10 bases in between. The CDR3 sequence is 14 residues long. The CDR3 here is CASNSPGTNEKLFF. The CDR3 DNA reads as TGTGCCAGCAATTCCCCAGGAACTAATGAAAAACTGTTTTTT.

This clone was seen a handful of times. This chain links TRBV2 with TRBJ1-3; no clear D gene. The CDR3 is 13 residues long. Trimming removed 7 bases at V and 0 bases at J, with 7 bases between. Germline V gene sequence: CDR1 SNHLY, CDR2 FYNNEI. The CDR3 region has the DNA TGTGCCAGCACTCCGTTCTCTGGAAACACCATATATTTT. This sequence encodes CASTPFSGNTIYF.

The rearrangement links TRBV19 to TRBJ1-1; tentative D call: TRBD1 (6 bases). Germline V gene data show CDR1 as LNHDA and CDR2 as SQIVND (reference sequence). V lost 1 base, J lost 5 bases, and 17 bases lay in between. This CDR3 contains 16 residues. The DNA of the CDR3 is TGTGCCAGTAGTATAGCCCCCCCGGGACAACTGACTGAAGCTTTCTTT. As protein: CASSIAPPGQLTEAFF.

The chain links TRBV5-5 to TRBJ1-6; unclear D gene. Between the trimmed V and J ends, which lost 0 bases and 6 bases, there was a span of 10 bases. The CDR3 is 15 amino acids. In germline, CDR1 is SGHKS, CDR2 YYEKEE (reference sequence). The CDR3 coding sequence is TGTGCCAGCAGCTTGGTGCCAAATAGTAATTCACCCCTCCACTTT. As protein: CASSLVPNSNSPLHF.

The V and J genes are TRBV5-1 and TRBJ1-1, with D perhaps matching TRBD1 (6 bases). The CDR3 sequence is 15 residues long. Germline V gives CDR1 SGHRS, CDR2 YFSETQ. V lost 0 bases, J lost 1 base, and 10 bases lay in between. Here the CDR3 DNA reads TGCGCCAGCAGCTTGGAACCAGGGGCGAACACTGAAGCTTTCTTT. Protein: CASSLEPGANTEAFF.